This TCR beta chain originates from a study of preoperative IRX-2 immunotherapy in early breast cancer. The CDR3 extends over 17 amino acids. CDR1 SGHRS and CDR2 YFSETQ come from the germline V gene. J was trimmed by 8 bases and V by 4 bases; bases with no gene match: 10. Treatment described: preoperative locoregional IRX-2 cytokine immunotherapy. This phase Ib study tested locoregional IRX-2 cytokine immunotherapy given before surgery. Only in-frame clones appear in the TCRdb table, and some are missing; sequencing was by immunoSEQ multiplex PCR. This sample has around 25,000 clones, with roughly 95% found just once.

The genes are TRBV5-1 and TRBJ2-1, with 15 nucleotides matching TRBD2. The sequence was collected from a human donor with breast cancer. The material was tumor tissue, obtained after IRX-2 immunotherapy. The CDR3 protein is CASSRGTSGGRYDEQFF. The CDR3 DNA follows: TGCGCCAGCAGCCGAGGGACTAGCGGGGGGCGGTACGATGAGCAGTTCTTC.